The 32 T cell receptor beta chains reported below all come from one sample, sequenced in a study of T cell repertoires in aging, cancer and after chemotherapy. Rearranged V-D-J TRB sequences were amplified with a mixed TRB-A/B primer pool. TCRdb processed the multiplex PCR reads anew with MiXCR; each CDR3 protein has one entry. The table has thousands of distinct CDR3 sequences, around 40% seen once. Amplification of TCR beta used genomic DNA extracted from peripheral blood. The sequencing sample was made of blood. Every receptor here comes from a human donor in good health.

The chain couples TRBV6-2 or TRBV6-3 to TRBJ2-5; D is unresolved. The germline CDR1 and CDR2 sequences are MNHEY and SVGEGT. The CDR3 contains 15 residues. Trimming stripped 2 bases from V and 1 base from J, with 11 bases between. The CDR3 bases are TGTGCCAGCAGTTACGGTCTAGGCCCCCAAGAGACCCAGTACTTC. Protein product: CASSYGLGPQETQYF.

The rearrangement joins TRBV18 to TRBJ1-4; no firm D call. Germline V gene data show CDR1 as KGHSH and CDR2 as LQKENI. V lost 8 bases to trimming and J lost 6 bases, with 16 bases between them. The CDR3 runs to 14 residues. The CDR3 nucleotides are TGTGCCAGCAGCCAGAGCGCGGTCTATGAAAAACTGTTTTTT. Translating gives CASSQSAVYEKLFF.

The gene calls are TRBV27 and TRBJ2-7; D is perhaps TRBD2 (6 bases). CDR1 and CDR2 (germline): MNHEY, SMNVEV (reference sequence). CDR3 length: 16 amino acids. The V end was cut by 3 bases, the J end by 2 bases, with 17 bases between. The CDR3, as DNA: TGTGCCAGCAGTTTTACCGGGGGATGGGAGGCCTACGAGCAGTACTTC. Residues: CASSFTGGWEAYEQYF.

This clonotype was detected only a few times. The chain joins TRBV18 to TRBJ2-1, with D tentatively TRBD2 (6 bases). Germline assignment: CDR1 KGHSH and CDR2 LQKENI. This CDR3 contains 15 residues. Trimming removed 4 bases from V and 0 bases from J, with 10 bases in between. The CDR3 sequence: CASSLSGSSYNEQFF. CDR3 nucleotides: TGTGCCAGCTCACTTAGCGGCAGCTCCTACAATGAGCAGTTCTTC.

Concerning this clonotype itself: Just one base apart from a much larger clone, this may be a read error. The V gene is TRBV29-1, the J gene TRBJ1-2; 7 bases line up with TRBD1. V lost 4 bases to trimming and J lost 4 bases; unmatched junction nucleotides: 9. The CDR3 length is 14 residues. Germline CDR1 and CDR2: SQVTM and ANQGSEA. The CDR3: CSVVGGGVPYGYTF. The CDR3 DNA sequence: TGCAGCGTTGTAGGGGGCGGAGTACCCTATGGCTACACCTTC. Together with reference TRBV29-1 and TRBJ1-2, the CDR3 gives the full variable domain: SAVISQKPSRDICQRGTSLTIQCQVDSQVTMMFWYRQQPGQSLTLIATANQGSEATYESGFVIDKFPISRPNLTFSTLTVSNMSPEDSSIYLCSVVGGGVPYGYTFGSGTRLTVV.

The chain carries TRBV12-3 or TRBV12-4 and TRBJ2-7; possibly TRBD2 for D (5 bases). V was shortened by 2 bases and J by 7 bases, with 15 bases between the two germline ends. This CDR3 region has 14 residues. This chain's CDR3 is CASSLKRGFREQYF. CDR3 nucleotide sequence: TGTGCCAGCAGTTTAAAAAGAGGGTTCAGGGAGCAGTACTTC.

V and J are TRBV5-6 and TRBJ2-5, with D uncertain. The CDR3 is 14 amino acids. Trimming shortened V by 4 bases and J by 1 base, and 11 bases separated the two germline ends. The V gene's germline CDR1 is SGHDT and CDR2 YYEEEE. The chain's CDR3 is CASSQTDIQETQYF. The CDR3 bases are TGTGCCAGCAGCCAAACAGATATCCAAGAGACCCAGTACTTC.

This clonotype was recorded a few times. The junction departs from germline at one end; a sequencing error may be responsible. This chain connects TRBV5-5 to TRBJ1-6, with no clear D. Germline V gene lookup returns CDR1 SGHKS and CDR2 YYEKEE (reference sequence). CDR3 length: 14 amino acids. The CDR3 region is CASSLSHNNSPLHF. The CDR3 nucleotides read TGCGCCAGCAGCTTGTCACACAATAATTCACCCCTCCACTTT. Drawing the rest from reference TRBV5-5 and TRBJ1-6, the complete variable domain is DAGVTQSPTHLIKTRGQQVTLRCSPISGHKSVSWYQQVLGQGPQFIFQYYEKEERGRGNFPDRFSARQFPNYSSELNVNALLLGDSALYLCASSLSHNNSPLHFGNGTRLTVT.

V usage is TRBV4-1 and J usage is TRBJ2-1; 10 nucleotides line up with TRBD2. Germline values: CDR1 MGHRA, CDR2 YSYEKL. The V gene end was trimmed by 3 bases and the J gene end by 3 bases; junction bases not matched to a gene: 5. The CDR3 spans 16 residues. As DNA, the CDR3 is TGCGCCAGCAGCCAGGACGGGACTAGCGACTACAATGAGCAGTTCTTC. Amino acid sequence: CASSQDGTSDYNEQFF.

This clonotype was counted between two and nine times. This rearrangement joins TRBV15 to TRBJ2-1, with D unresolved. CDR1 is LNHNV and CDR2 is YYDKDF in the germline V gene (reference sequence). V dropped 4 bases and J dropped 10 bases, with 17 bases sitting between them. This CDR3 is built from 14 residues. The CDR3 region is CATSTYNLRNEQFF. The CDR3, as DNA: TGTGCCACCAGCACCTACAACTTACGGAACGAGCAGTTCTTC.

This clonotype was counted once. This chain connects TRBV19 to TRBJ1-1; TRBD1 might be the D (5 bases). Deletions cut 6 bases from V and 0 bases from J, with 11 bases between. Germline V CDR1 and CDR2: LNHDA, SQIVND (reference sequence). The CDR3 covers 14 residues. The DNA of the CDR3 is TGTGCCAGTAGCCCCCAGACAGTGAACACTGAAGCTTTCTTT. This encodes CASSPQTVNTEAFF.

V and J are TRBV27 and TRBJ2-7; D may be TRBD2 (7 bases). The CDR3 consists of 15 residues. In germline, CDR1 is MNHEY, CDR2 SMNVEV (reference sequence). Deletions cut 5 bases from V and 4 bases from J, with 18 bases between. CDR3 residues: CASSVEGVGRYEQYF. The CDR3 nucleotides read TGTGCCAGCAGTGTAGAGGGGGTCGGGAGGTACGAGCAGTACTTC.

This clonotype was seen more than once but under ten times. DNA of the CDR3: TGTGCCAGCAGGTTTAGGACAAGCAATTCACCCCTCCACTTT. This translates into CASRFRTSNSPLHF. This chain connects TRBV6-6 to TRBJ1-6, with D possibly TRBD1 on 5 matching bases. Germline V CDR1 and CDR2: MNHNY, SVGAGI (reference sequence). The CDR3 sequence is 14 residues long. V lost 6 bases and J 7 bases, leaving 13 bases between the germline ends.

The CDR3 is CASSPPGQGELGGYTF. The CDR3 DNA is TGTGCCAGCTCACCACCTGGACAGGGTGAATTGGGTGGCTACACCTTC. The chain uses TRBV18 and TRBJ1-2; TRBD1 agrees at 8 bases. This CDR3 is 16 amino acids long. Trimming cost V 0 bases and J 7 bases; bases outside gene matches: 10. Germline V lookup: CDR1 KGHSH, CDR2 LQKENI.

V gene TRBV14 combines with J gene TRBJ1-1; D is ambiguous. The CDR3 consists of 13 residues. V gave up 3 bases and J gave up 4 bases, with 9 bases separating them. Germline V lookup: CDR1 SGHDN, CDR2 FVKESK. CDR3 sequence reads: CASSQAGFTEAFF. The CDR3 coding sequence is TGTGCCAGCAGCCAGGCAGGTTTCACTGAAGCTTTCTTT.

By share, this clonotype counts as medium-sized. The rearrangement joins TRBV29-1 to TRBJ1-2; TRBD1 agrees at 9 bases. Germline assignment: CDR1 SQVTM and CDR2 ANQGSEA. Trimming cost V 6 bases and J 6 bases; bases outside gene matches: 5. There are 12 residues in the CDR3. This CDR3 reads CSVAGQGNGYTF. CDR3 in DNA: TGCAGCGTCGCCGGACAGGGGAATGGCTACACCTTC.

This clonotype has more than one count but fewer than ten. This sequence joins TRBV6-1 and TRBJ2-3; D unresolved. CDR3 size: 13 residues. V was shortened by 1 base and J by 6 bases, with 8 bases between the two germline ends. Germline lookup yields CDR1 MNHNS and CDR2 SASEGT. The CDR3 coding sequence is TGTGCCAGCAGTGAAGTCCCCGCGGATACGCAGTATTTT. This translates into CASSEVPADTQYF.

This clonotype showed up just a few times. The rearrangement uses TRBV12-3 or TRBV12-4 and TRBJ1-4; D is possibly TRBD1 (5 bases). This CDR3 comprises 15 residues. V was cut by 5 bases and J by 8 bases, with 18 bases left in between. In nucleotides, the CDR3 is TGTGCCAGCAGTACCCTCAACAGGATTGAGGAAAAACTGTTTTTT. Protein: CASSTLNRIEEKLFF.

This clonotype was seen only once. Compared with germline, one end of the junction differs, possibly owing to a read error. The gene calls are TRBV6-6 and TRBJ2-6; 7 bases line up with TRBD2. CDR1 is MNHNY, CDR2 SVGAGI, per germline (reference sequence). CDR3 size: 18 residues. The chain's CDR3 is CAISESGGDRSGAIVLTF. In DNA form, the CDR3 reads TGTGCCATCAGTGAGTCTGGGGGGGACCGCTCTGGGGCCATCGTCCTGACTTTC.

The chain combines TRBV5-6 with TRBJ2-4; the D gene could be TRBD1 or TRBD2 (5 bases each). V lost 2 bases and J 0 bases, leaving 15 bases between the germline ends. The CDR3 has 17 residues. Germline loops: CDR1 SGHDT, CDR2 YYEEEE. CDR3 bases: TGTGCCAGCAGCTTACATGGGCAGAGGGGAGCCAAAAACATTCAGTACTTC. Translating it yields CASSLHGQRGAKNIQYF.

This clonotype was seen a few times. The chain couples TRBV27 to TRBJ1-3; TRBD1 is a possible D gene (6 bases). This CDR3 contains 15 residues. CDR1 and CDR2 from the germline V gene are MNHEY and SMNVEV (reference sequence). Between the trimmed V and J ends, which lost 5 bases and 2 bases, there was a span of 13 bases. This CDR3 is CASSPQGNPGNTIYF. CDR3 sequence (DNA): TGTGCCAGCAGTCCCCAGGGGAACCCTGGAAACACCATATATTTT.

This clonotype was counted between two and nine times. The V gene is TRBV7-2, the J gene TRBJ2-6, with D unclear. CDR3 length: 14 residues. CDR1 is SGHTA and CDR2 is FQGNSA in the germline V gene. V lost 4 bases and J 2 bases, leaving 6 bases between the germline ends. CDR3 sequence: CASSSLPGANVLTF. The CDR3, as DNA: TGTGCCAGCAGCTCCCTACCTGGGGCCAACGTCCTGACTTTC.

The chain joins TRBV27 to TRBJ2-7, with a tentative D call TRBD2 (6 bases). V was cut by 8 bases and J by 6 bases, with 17 bases left in between. There are 13 residues in the CDR3. Germline loops: CDR1 MNHEY, CDR2 SMNVEV (reference sequence). In nucleotides, the CDR3 is TGTGCCAGCCGACGGACGGGGGATTCCGAGCAGTACTTC. Translated: CASRRTGDSEQYF.

The gene calls are TRBV10-3 and TRBJ2-7, with D unresolved. Germline V lookup: CDR1 ENHRY, CDR2 SYGVKD. This CDR3 has 12 residues. Trimming removed 6 bases at V and 7 bases at J, with 13 bases between. The CDR3 sequence: CAIRVTAREQYF. The CDR3 DNA follows: TGTGCCATCAGAGTAACGGCCCGGGAGCAGTACTTC.

This clonotype came up a few times. V and J are TRBV6-5 and TRBJ1-2; no clear D. Germline lookup yields CDR1 MNHEY and CDR2 SVGAGI. The CDR3 runs to 15 residues. V was shortened by 3 bases and J by 1 base, with 12 bases between the two germline ends. The CDR3 loop is CASSYSYSNNYGYTF. CDR3 nucleotides: TGTGCCAGCAGTTATAGTTACAGCAATAACTATGGCTACACCTTC.

The gene calls are TRBV20-1 and TRBJ1-5; TRBD1 matches at 9 bases. Germline trimming cut 4 bases from V and 5 bases from J; bases unmatched to any gene: 9. The CDR3 length is 15 residues. The germline CDR1 and CDR2 sequences are DFQATT and SNEGSKA (reference sequence). The CDR3 coding sequence is TGCAGTGCTACCACCGGGACAGGGATATATCAGCCCCAGCATTTT. Encoded protein: CSATTGTGIYQPQHF.

This sequence joins TRBV27 and TRBJ1-6; TRBD1 matches at 12 bases. With 5 bases clipped from V and 10 bases from J, the junction kept 9 bases outside the gene matches. CDR1 is MNHEY and CDR2 is SMNVEV in the germline V gene (reference sequence). The CDR3 runs to 16 residues. Here the CDR3 reads CASSIKGTGGVSPLHF. As DNA, the CDR3 is TGTGCCAGCAGTATTAAAGGGACAGGGGGCGTATCACCCCTCCACTTT.

V is TRBV11-1 and J is TRBJ2-2; TRBD2 matches 10 bases. With V trimmed by 1 base and J by 4 bases, 3 bases remained unmatched. The CDR3 runs to 16 residues. The germline CDR1 and CDR2 sequences are SGHAT and FQDESV (reference sequence). The DNA of the CDR3 is TGTGCCAGCAGCTTAGTCCTAGCGGGGGCCACCGGGGAGCTGTTTTTT. Translated, it gives CASSLVLAGATGELFF.

This clonotype was found a few times. The genes are TRBV6-5 and TRBJ1-5; D is ambiguous. V was pared by 5 bases and J by 2 bases, with 13 bases between. Germline CDR1 MNHEY, CDR2 SVGAGI. This CDR3 contains 15 residues. This chain's CDR3 is CASSPTPRGNQPQHF. For the CDR3, the DNA is TGTGCCAGCAGTCCAACCCCGAGGGGCAATCAGCCCCAGCATTTT.

This chain joins TRBV7-9 and TRBJ2-1; D not certain. The CDR3 is made up of 14 amino acids. Trimming left V 1 base short and J 4 bases short, with 8 bases between. CDR1 and CDR2 from the germline V gene are SEHNR and FQNEAQ (reference sequence). CDR3 protein: CASSLESRYNEQFF. The CDR3 region has the DNA TGTGCCAGCAGCTTAGAGAGCAGGTACAATGAGCAGTTCTTC.

This chain links TRBV7-2 with TRBJ2-3; a weak D match, TRBD2 (6 bases). Per germline, CDR1 SGHTA and CDR2 FQGNSA. This CDR3 comprises 15 residues. Trimming removed 5 bases at V and 0 bases at J, with 12 bases between. CDR3 DNA: TGTGCCAGCAGCATACGGGGGACGAGCACAGATACGCAGTATTTT. Amino acids: CASSIRGTSTDTQYF.

This clonotype was detected only a few times. CDR3 DNA: TGTGCCAGTCTCGGGGCGACGCATGAAAAACTGTTTTTT. Translating gives CASLGATHEKLFF. The genes are TRBV19 and TRBJ1-4; D might be TRBD1 (5 bases). Deletions cut 8 bases from V and 6 bases from J, with 13 bases between. Germline V gives CDR1 LNHDA, CDR2 SQIVND (reference sequence). CDR3 length: 13 amino acids.